This is a list of T cell receptor beta chains from one sample in a study of shared T cell receptors in the human thymus. Profiled with immunoSEQ multiplex PCR; TCRdb holds only in-frame clones, not every one. In the table there are about 380,000 clones, roughly 94% of which are singletons. The sequenced sample consisted of thymocytes. All receptors come from a human donor. Both conserved end residues are part of each CDR3. The D gene is left open where the match is weak. Some rows have no size entry. The others give once, few or many, or a class for an expanded clone.

CDR3 protein	CDR3 DNA	D gene	clone size	V gene	J gene
CASSAGTSGKAPQEQFF	TGTGCCAGCAGCGCCGGGACTAGCGGGAAGGCTCCCCAGGAGCAGTTCTTC	TRBD2	.	TRBV7-6	TRBJ2-1
CASSADRTYEAFF	TGTGCCAGCAGTGCGGACAGGACCTATGAAGCTTTCTTT	TRBD1	.	TRBV28	TRBJ1-1
CASSLVVGQGNLETQYF	TGTGCCAGCAGCTTAGTGGTCGGGCAGGGAAACTTGGAGACCCAGTACTTC	.	.	TRBV7-9	TRBJ2-5
CAISGGGPYNEQFF	TGTGCCATCAGTGGGGGGGGGCCGTACAATGAGCAGTTCTTC	.	.	TRBV10-3	TRBJ2-1
CASSLLAGGGTDTQYF	TGCGCCAGCAGCCTACTAGCGGGAGGAGGCACAGATACGCAGTATTTT	TRBD2	.	TRBV5-1	TRBJ2-3
CASSLRAGDTQYF	TGCGCCAGCAGCCTACGAGCGGGGGATACGCAGTATTTT	TRBD2	once	TRBV5-1	TRBJ2-3
CASSPELAGVSFTDTQYF	TGTGCCAGCAGCCCGGAACTAGCGGGAGTGTCCTTCACAGATACGCAGTATTTT	TRBD2	.	TRBV27	TRBJ2-3
CASGFCTGTASTDTQYF	TGTGCTAGTGGTTTCTGCACAGGGACTGCCTCCACAGATACGCAGTATTTT	.	.	TRBV12-5	TRBJ2-3
CASSADEPGLRAYEQYF	TGTGCCAGCAGCGCCGATGAACCGGGACTGAGGGCCTACGAGCAGTACTTC	.	.	TRBV27	TRBJ2-7
CSVAGTAAPQETQYF	TGCAGCGTTGCCGGGACAGCAGCCCCCCAAGAGACCCAGTACTTC	TRBD1	.	TRBV29-1	TRBJ2-5
CSVNNGSYYAEQYF	TGCAGCGTTAACAACGGGAGCTATTATGCCGAGCAGTACTTC	.	.	TRBV29-1	TRBJ2-7
CASSLSGKETQYF	TGCGCCAGCAGCCTTAGCGGGAAAGAGACCCAGTACTTC	TRBD2	.	TRBV5-1	TRBJ2-5
CATSRDKDTQYF	TGTGCCACCAGCAGAGATAAGGATACGCAGTATTTT	.	.	TRBV15	TRBJ2-3
CASRSNGRVSDTQYF	TGTGCCAGCAGATCGAACGGGAGAGTTTCAGATACGCAGTATTTT	.	.	TRBV2	TRBJ2-3
CASSPVGADAYEQYF	TGTGCCAGCAGTCCCGTGGGAGCGGATGCCTACGAGCAGTACTTC	.	.	TRBV6-5	TRBJ2-7
CAFGQGKNTGELFF	TGTGCCTTTGGGCAGGGGAAAAACACCGGGGAGCTGTTTTTT	.	.	TRBV10-3	TRBJ2-2
CSVEGTSGRSEQYF	TGCAGCGTTGAGGGGACTAGCGGGAGGAGCGAGCAGTACTTC	TRBD2	once	TRBV29-1	TRBJ2-7
CATSPYEGTQYF	TGTGCCACCAGCCCGTATGAAGGTACGCAGTATTTT	.	.	TRBV15	TRBJ2-3
CARSRGHGADTQYF	TGTGCCAGGTCCAGGGGGCACGGTGCAGATACGCAGTATTTT	TRBD1	.	TRBV7-9	TRBJ2-3
CASSFAYGYTF	TGTGCCAGCAGTTTCGCCTATGGCTACACCTTC	.	.	TRBV28	TRBJ1-2
CASSRGLNEKLFF	TGTGCCAGCAGCAGGGGGCTTAATGAAAAACTGTTTTTT	TRBD1	.	TRBV6-4	TRBJ1-4
CASSPRGYGDYEQYF	TGTGCCAGCAGCCCCAGGGGGTACGGAGACTACGAGCAGTACTTC	TRBD1	.	TRBV5-8	TRBJ2-7
CASSSIKGGNEKLFF	TGTGCCAGCAGTTCCATTAAGGGGGGGAATGAAAAACTGTTTTTT	.	.	TRBV27	TRBJ1-4
CASSDQGAGELFF	TGTGCCAGCAGTGATCAGGGTGCCGGGGAGCTGTTTTTT	.	.	TRBV6-1	TRBJ2-2
CAWGPRGYTNEKLFF	TGTGCCTGGGGGCCCAGGGGGTACACTAATGAAAAACTGTTTTTT	TRBD1	.	TRBV30	TRBJ1-4
CASSLDREVF	TGTGCCAGCAGCTTAGACAGGGAGGTTTTT	.	.	TRBV7-4	TRBJ2-2
CALTRARGETQYF	TGTGCCCTTACAAGAGCCCGTGGAGAGACCCAGTACTTC	.	.	TRBV30	TRBJ2-5
CASSRRRQGAPTNEKLFF	TGTGCCAGCAGTCGCCGCCGACAGGGGGCGCCAACTAATGAAAAACTGTTTTTT	TRBD1	.	TRBV7-9	TRBJ1-4
CASSGGQRERAPRYNEQFF	TGCGCCAGCAGCGGTGGGCAGCGGGAGAGGGCCCCAAGATACAATGAGCAGTTCTTC	TRBD2	.	TRBV5-1	TRBJ2-1
CASSLSVGGQGTQYF	TGTGCCAGCAGCTTATCCGTGGGCGGTCAAGGGACCCAGTACTTC	.	.	TRBV7-6	TRBJ2-5
CASSPGHFAKNIQYF	TGTGCCAGCTCGCCAGGCCATTTTGCCAAAAACATTCAGTACTTC	.	once	TRBV5-4	TRBJ2-4
CASRLGAGVGSDTQYF	TGTGCCAGCAGATTAGGGGCAGGAGTAGGGTCAGATACGCAGTATTTT	.	.	TRBV7-9	TRBJ2-3
CASAPGGRDSYEQYF	TGCGCCAGCGCCCCAGGGGGGAGAGATTCCTACGAGCAGTACTTC	.	.	TRBV4-3	TRBJ2-7
CASSPPPWEKGTLYEQYF	TGTGCCAGTAGTCCGCCCCCCTGGGAAAAGGGGACCCTCTACGAGCAGTACTTC	.	few	TRBV19	TRBJ2-7
CASSLPVRAGRFYEQYF	TGTGCCAGCAGCTTGCCCGTCCGAGCGGGAAGGTTCTACGAGCAGTACTTC	TRBD2	.	TRBV5-5	TRBJ2-7
CASSNRAVGSGANVLTF	TGCGCCAGCAGCAACCGGGCGGTGGGTTCTGGGGCCAACGTCCTGACTTTC	.	.	TRBV4-3	TRBJ2-6
CASSQDGRSAYNEQFF	TGCGCCAGCAGCCAAGATGGCAGGTCCGCATACAATGAGCAGTTCTTC	.	.	TRBV4-1	TRBJ2-1
CASSQDAYRASYEQYF	TGCGCCAGCAGCCAAGATGCGTACAGGGCTTCCTACGAGCAGTACTTC	.	.	TRBV4-3	TRBJ2-7
CASSFGGTSSHTQYF	TGTGCCAGCAGTTTCGGGGGGACTAGCAGTCATACGCAGTATTTT	TRBD2	.	TRBV28	TRBJ2-3
CATSRDRVLGNQPQHF	TGTGCCACCAGCAGAGACAGGGTTTTGGGGAATCAGCCCCAGCATTTT	.	.	TRBV15	TRBJ1-5
CASSLSIRDRDGTDTQYF	TGTGCCAGCAGTTTATCAATCCGCGACAGGGACGGCACAGATACGCAGTATTTT	TRBD1	.	TRBV27	TRBJ2-3
CASSLGDYEQYF	TGTGCCAGCAGCTTAGGAGACTACGAGCAGTACTTC	.	few	TRBV7-9	TRBJ2-7